The next 22 T cell receptor beta chains were all read from a single sample in a study of blood T cell repertoires in COVID-19. The repertoire was sequenced with immunoSEQ multiplex PCR; TCRdb's copy has only in-frame clones and lacks some. This sample yields around 80,000 clones, of which 65% to 85% are seen a single time; around 13% belongs to the top ten. The specimen sequenced was peripheral blood. The receptor set was obtained from a man between 45 and 60 years old with COVID-19, enrolled during active disease.

The rearrangement uses TRBV19 and TRBJ1-2, with D hard to call. Germline V gene lookup returns CDR1 LNHDA and CDR2 SQIVND (reference sequence). This CDR3 has 12 residues. The V gene lost 3 bases and the J gene lost 12 bases, with 14 bases spanning the gap. The CDR3 sequence is CASSILGQSNTF. The CDR3 DNA reads as TGTGCCAGTAGTATTCTGGGCCAGAGCAACACCTTC.

Points on this clone: Only one base separates this from a far larger clonotype, so it likely reflects a read error. The chain combines TRBV6-5 with TRBJ2-2; 10 bases align to TRBD1. Unmatched junction bases numbered 2, after V lost 4 bases and J lost 3 bases. This CDR3 comprises 15 residues. In germline, CDR1 is MNHEY, CDR2 SVGAGI. In DNA, the CDR3 is TGTGCCAGCAGTTCCGGGACAGGGGACACCGGGGAGCTGTTTTTT. It encodes CASSSGTGDTGELFF.

The chain couples TRBV5-1 to TRBJ2-3, with TRBD1 matching 7 bases. Trimming removed 4 bases from V and 6 bases from J; junction bases left unmatched: 5. Germline V gene data show CDR1 as SGHRS and CDR2 as YFSETQ. The CDR3 is made up of 13 amino acids. This CDR3 reads CASSLTGEDTQYF. CDR3 sequence (DNA): TGCGCCAGCAGCCTTACAGGGGAGGATACGCAGTATTTT.

The V gene is TRBV7-8, the J gene TRBJ1-5; D is perhaps TRBD1 (5 bases). The CDR3 spans 14 residues. Trimming took off 6 bases at V and 3 bases at J, with 12 bases between the two ends. The V gene's germline CDR1 is SGHVS and CDR2 FQNEAQ. The CDR3 sequence: CASRNRGFNQPQHF. CDR3 DNA: TGTGCCAGCAGAAATAGGGGATTCAATCAGCCCCAGCATTTT.

The chain carries TRBV11-2 and TRBJ1-4; D is unclear. CDR1 and CDR2 from the germline V gene are SGHAT and FQNNGV. The CDR3 spans 14 residues. Trimming shortened V by 1 base and J by 9 bases, and 12 bases separated the two germline ends. The CDR3 nucleotides read TGTGCCAGCAGCTTAGGAGCACTAACGAAAAAACTGTTTTTT. Translation: CASSLGALTKKLFF.

The chain couples TRBV3-1 (or the pseudogene TRBV3-2) to TRBJ1-5; maybe TRBD1 (5 bases). Germline loops: CDR1 LGHDT, CDR2 YNNKEL (reference sequence). The CDR3 totals 16 residues. Deletions cut 2 bases from V and 0 bases from J, with 11 bases between. In nucleotides, the CDR3 is TGTGCCAGCAGCCAATCGACAGTAGGTAGCAATCAGCCCCAGCATTTT. It yields the protein CASSQSTVGSNQPQHF.

The rearrangement joins TRBV10-1 to TRBJ2-4, with 8 bases identical to TRBD1. Germline values: CDR1 WNHNN, CDR2 SYGVQD (reference sequence). The CDR3 length is 14 residues. The trim removed 4 bases at V and 9 bases at J, leaving 8 bases unmatched. The CDR3 bases are TGCGCCAGCAGTGCAACAGGGGGAGGAGGCATTCAGTACTTC. Translated: CASSATGGGGIQYF.

The CDR3 coding sequence is TGCGCCAGCAGCCAAGTTGGAGGGGCTTCTAATGAAAAACTGTTTTTT. This encodes CASSQVGGASNEKLFF. This chain joins TRBV4-1 and TRBJ1-4; D possibly corresponds to TRBD1 (5 bases). Germline CDR1 and CDR2: MGHRA and YSYEKL. Trimming left V 1 base short and J 3 bases short, with 12 bases between. The CDR3 spans 16 residues.

The J gene is TRBJ2-1, the V gene TRBV5-6; 9 bases line up with TRBD1. J gave up 2 bases and V 5 bases, and 5 bases lay outside the gene matches. Germline V gene data show CDR1 as SGHDT and CDR2 as YYEEEE. CDR3 length equals 15 residues. CDR3 residues: CASSPTGGPYNEQFF. The CDR3 DNA follows: TGTGCCAGCAGTCCCACAGGGGGCCCCTACAATGAGCAGTTCTTC.

This clone was observed once. The chain uses TRBV28 and TRBJ1-1, with 12 nucleotides matching TRBD1. V lost 6 bases and J lost 7; bases outside the gene matches: 12. Germline V CDR1 and CDR2: MDHEN, SYDVKM. The CDR3 is 16 residues long. The CDR3: CASSDRDRGRSSEAFF. CDR3 nucleotide sequence: TGTGCCAGCAGCGACCGGGACAGGGGGCGCTCTAGTGAAGCTTTCTTT.

The V and J genes are TRBV11-2 and TRBJ2-7; no clear D. V lost 2 bases and J lost 6, with 8 bases in between. The CDR3 contains 12 residues. Per the germline V gene, CDR1 is SGHAT and CDR2 is FQNNGV. The CDR3 loop is CASSLTVGEQYF. The CDR3 DNA reads as TGTGCCAGCAGCTTAACAGTTGGCGAGCAGTACTTC. Using reference TRBV11-2 and TRBJ2-7 for the parts outside the CDR3, the full variable domain is EAGVAQSPRYKIIEKRQSVAFWCNPISGHATLYWYQQILGQGPKLLIQFQNNGVVDDSQLPKDRFSAERLKGVDSTLKIQPAKLEDSAVYLCASSLTVGEQYFGPGTRLTVT.

This sequence joins TRBV29-1 and TRBJ2-4; TRBD2 might be the D (6 bases). The CDR3 sequence is 14 residues long. Germline V gene sequence: CDR1 SQVTM, CDR2 ANQGSEA. Between the trimmed V and J ends, which lost 5 bases and 8 bases, there was a span of 19 bases. CDR3 protein: CSVLSGGGVDIQYF. The CDR3 bases are TGCAGCGTTCTTAGTGGGGGAGGCGTGGACATTCAGTACTTC.

This clone has only a few counts. V gene TRBV4-1 combines with J gene TRBJ2-5, with D tentatively TRBD1 (6 bases). The germline gives CDR1 MGHRA, CDR2 YSYEKL. The CDR3 runs to 17 residues. V dropped 4 bases and J dropped 1 base, with 19 bases sitting between them. The CDR3 DNA is TGCGCCAGCAGCCGTAAGGGTTCAGGGGACACCCAAGAGACCCAGTACTTC. Encoded protein: CASSRKGSGDTQETQYF.

The chain recombines TRBV28 with TRBJ1-1; D not resolved. Germline assignment: CDR1 MDHEN and CDR2 SYDVKM. V dropped 5 bases and J dropped 5 bases, with 12 bases sitting between them. This CDR3 is 13 amino acids long. The CDR3 DNA reads TGTGCCAGCAGTCCTCCAACGGGGACTGAAGCTTTCTTT. Its protein product is CASSPPTGTEAFF.

The rearrangement uses TRBV6-2 or TRBV6-3 and TRBJ2-7; D is perhaps TRBD1 (5 bases). Trimming took 2 bases from V and 0 from J, leaving 11 bases between them. This CDR3 contains 15 residues. The germline CDR1 and CDR2 sequences are MNHEY and SVGEGT. CDR3 nucleotides: TGTGCCAGCAGTTACCTTACGACAGTCTCCTACGAGCAGTACTTC. Protein product: CASSYLTTVSYEQYF.

V and J are TRBV7-2 and TRBJ2-1, with TRBD2 identical over 7 bases. Germline V gene data show CDR1 as SGHTA and CDR2 as FQGNSA. This CDR3 contains 16 residues. V lost 4 bases and J lost 2; bases outside the gene matches: 8. The CDR3 sequence is CASSWSGTTTYNEQFF. The CDR3 DNA sequence: TGTGCCAGCAGCTGGAGCGGGACGACCACCTACAATGAGCAGTTCTTC.

The chain is built from TRBV7-9 and TRBJ2-1; the D gene is possibly TRBD2 (5 bases). Trimming shortened V by 5 bases and J by 0 bases, and 8 bases separated the two germline ends. Germline V CDR1 and CDR2: SEHNR, FQNEAQ (reference sequence). The CDR3 runs 14 residues. In DNA, the CDR3 is TGTGCCAGCAGCCCGGCGGGCTCCTACAATGAGCAGTTCTTC. Translated: CASSPAGSYNEQFF.

This clone was counted only a few times. J is TRBJ2-5 and V is TRBV18; the match to TRBD2 covers 7 bases. CDR3 length equals 14 residues. Germline CDR1 is KGHSH and CDR2 is LQKENI. Trimming took 6 bases from V and 4 from J; bases not matched to a gene: 8. The DNA for the CDR3 is TGTGCCAGCTCTAGGTCTTCGGGAGGAGAGACCCAGTACTTC. Protein product: CASSRSSGGETQYF.

This clone was counted between two and nine times. This chain joins TRBV15 and TRBJ1-5; D call uncertain. This CDR3 comprises 13 residues. The germline gives CDR1 LNHNV, CDR2 YYDKDF (reference sequence). V was cut by 0 bases and J by 7 bases, with 7 bases left in between. In DNA form, the CDR3 reads TGTGCCACCAGCAGAGATATTTCCCAGCCCCAGCATTTT. It specifies CATSRDISQPQHF.

The rearrangement uses TRBV9 and TRBJ1-1; D remains unclear. The V end lost 3 bases, the J end lost 1 base, and 7 bases lay between the germline ends. The CDR3 runs to 13 residues. From germline, CDR1 is SGDLS and CDR2 YYNGEE. CDR3 in amino acids: CASSEAKNTEAFF. The CDR3 DNA reads TGTGCCAGCAGCGAAGCCAAGAACACTGAAGCTTTCTTT.

This clone has only a few counts. This sequence joins TRBV3-1 (or the pseudogene TRBV3-2) and TRBJ2-7; 12 nucleotides agree with TRBD2. This CDR3 has 18 residues. V shed 4 bases and J 5 bases; nucleotides not matched to a gene: 15. In germline, CDR1 is LGHDT, CDR2 YNNKEL (reference sequence). Written as DNA, the CDR3 is TGTGCCAGCAGCCCTTCCTGGACTAGCGGGACCTCTACGAACGAGCAGTACTTC. Encoded protein: CASSPSWTSGTSTNEQYF.

The chain links TRBV7-9 to TRBJ1-6; D not certain. The V gene's germline CDR1 is SEHNR and CDR2 FQNEAQ (reference sequence). The CDR3 is 13 amino acids. Trimming shortened V by 0 bases and J by 7 bases, and 4 bases separated the two germline ends. CDR3 loop: CASSLASNSPLHF. CDR3 in DNA: TGTGCCAGCAGCTTAGCATCGAATTCACCCCTCCACTTT. Filled out from reference TRBV7-9 and TRBJ1-6, the complete variable domain reads DTGVSQNPRHKITKRGQNVTFRCDPISEHNRLYWYRQTLGQGPEFLTYFQNEAQLEKSRLLSDRFSAERPKGSFSTLEIQRTEQGDSAMYLCASSLASNSPLHFGNGTRLTVT.